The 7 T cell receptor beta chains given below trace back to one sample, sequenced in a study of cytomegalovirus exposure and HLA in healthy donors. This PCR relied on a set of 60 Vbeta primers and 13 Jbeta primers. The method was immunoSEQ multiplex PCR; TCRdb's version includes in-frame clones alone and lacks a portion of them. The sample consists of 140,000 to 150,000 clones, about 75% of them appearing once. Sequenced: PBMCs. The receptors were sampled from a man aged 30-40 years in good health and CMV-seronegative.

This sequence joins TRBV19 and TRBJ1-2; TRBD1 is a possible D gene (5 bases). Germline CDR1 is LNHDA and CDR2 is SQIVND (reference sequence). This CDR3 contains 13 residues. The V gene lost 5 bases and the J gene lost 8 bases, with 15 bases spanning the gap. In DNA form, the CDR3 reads TGTGCCAGTAGTCACCCCGGGGAGGGGGGCTACACCTTC. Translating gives CASSHPGEGGYTF. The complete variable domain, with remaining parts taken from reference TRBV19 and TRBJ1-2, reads DGGITQSPKYLFRKEGQNVTLSCEQNLNHDAMYWYRQDPGQGLRLIYYSQIVNDFQKGDIAEGYSVSREKKESFPLTVTSAQKNPTAFYLCASSHPGEGGYTFGSGTRLTVV.

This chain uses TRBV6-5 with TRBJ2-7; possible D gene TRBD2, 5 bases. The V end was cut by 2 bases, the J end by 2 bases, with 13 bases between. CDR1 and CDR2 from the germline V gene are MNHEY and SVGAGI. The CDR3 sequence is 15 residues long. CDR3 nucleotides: TGTGCCAGCAGTTACAGAGTAGCGAAACCCTACGAGCAGTACTTC. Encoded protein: CASSYRVAKPYEQYF.

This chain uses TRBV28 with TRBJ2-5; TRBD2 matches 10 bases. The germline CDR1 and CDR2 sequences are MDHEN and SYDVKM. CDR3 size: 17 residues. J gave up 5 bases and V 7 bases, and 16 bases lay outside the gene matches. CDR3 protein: CASTLYPTSGAWETQYF. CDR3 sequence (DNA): TGTGCCAGCACCCTTTACCCCACTAGCGGGGCGTGGGAGACCCAGTACTTC.

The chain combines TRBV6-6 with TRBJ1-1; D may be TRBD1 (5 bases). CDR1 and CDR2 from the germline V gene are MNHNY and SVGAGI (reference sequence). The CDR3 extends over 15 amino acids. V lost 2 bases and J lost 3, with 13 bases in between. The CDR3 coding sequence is TGTGCCAGCAGTTACGGGGGGACCCTTGACACTGAAGCTTTCTTT. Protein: CASSYGGTLDTEAFF.

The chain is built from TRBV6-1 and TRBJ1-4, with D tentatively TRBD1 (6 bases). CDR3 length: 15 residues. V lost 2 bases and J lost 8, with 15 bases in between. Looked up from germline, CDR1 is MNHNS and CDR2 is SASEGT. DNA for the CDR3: TGTGCCAGCAGTGAAAGGCGACTTAGGGGGGAAAAACTGTTTTTT. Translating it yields CASSERRLRGEKLFF.

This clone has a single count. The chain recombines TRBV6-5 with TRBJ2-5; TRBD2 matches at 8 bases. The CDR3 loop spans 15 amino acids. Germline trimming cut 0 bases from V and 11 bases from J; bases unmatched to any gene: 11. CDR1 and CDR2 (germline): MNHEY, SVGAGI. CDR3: CASSYSGGGISQQYF. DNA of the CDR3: TGTGCCAGCAGTTACTCCGGGGGGGGGATAAGCCAGCAGTACTTC.

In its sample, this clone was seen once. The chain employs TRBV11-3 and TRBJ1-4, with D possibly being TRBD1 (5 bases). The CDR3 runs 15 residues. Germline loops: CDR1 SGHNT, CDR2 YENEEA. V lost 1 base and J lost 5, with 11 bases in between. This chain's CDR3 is CASSLAQGPNEKLFF. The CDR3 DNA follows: TGTGCCAGCAGCTTAGCGCAGGGCCCGAATGAAAAACTGTTTTTT. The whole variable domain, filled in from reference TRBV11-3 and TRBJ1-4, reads EAGVVQSPRYKIIEKKQPVAFWCNPISGHNTLYWYLQNLGQGPELLIRYENEEAVDDSQLPKDRFSAERLKGVDSTLKIQPAELGDSAVYLCASSLAQGPNEKLFFGSGTQLSVL.